This TCR beta chain was recorded in a study of post-analysis software for immune sequencing data. Study-level information: Relapsing-remitting, secondary progressive and progressive-relapsing forms made up the multiple sclerosis disease courses. Overall study findings and caveats: Same-batch samples co-clustered strongly by F measure. The five TRBV segments detected at higher frequency in patients than in controls included TRBV5-6, TRBV5-1 and TRBV20-1. Comparison with controls showed significantly lower normalized Chao1 diversity in multiple sclerosis patients.

In the case of this clonotype: The antigen is unknown.

Germline loops: CDR1 SGHAT, CDR2 FQNNGV. CDR3 length equals 14 residues. The V gene lost 5 bases and the J gene lost 2 bases, with 12 bases spanning the gap. The TCR beta cDNA libraries carried unique molecular identifiers. cDNA molecules numbering about 480,000 came from roughly 1.1 to 9.2 million T cells. TCRdb redid the calling of the PCR reads with MiXCR, one entry per CDR3 protein. The data hold hundreds of thousands of distinct CDR3 sequences, with 25% to 30% observed a single time. The chain recombines TRBV11-2 with TRBJ2-5; no firm D call. The sequenced material came from blood. The receptor was derived from a girl aged 10-17 years with multiple sclerosis. Here the CDR3 DNA reads TGTGCCAGCAGCCAATATCTGTCTCAAGAGACCCAGTACTTC. Translation gives CASSQYLSQETQYF.